This TCR beta chain was recorded in a study of blood T cell repertoires in COVID-19. The table came from immunoSEQ multiplex PCR; TCRdb's copy has only in-frame clones and leaves some out. Of hundreds of thousands of clones in the sample, about 87% are singletons; the top ten hold approximately 2.4%. Trimming took 4 bases from V and 9 from J, leaving 14 bases between them. There are 13 residues in the CDR3. The sequence came from a woman in her fifties or sixties with COVID-19, enrolled during active disease. The sequencing sample was made of peripheral blood. The chain couples TRBV12-3 or TRBV12-4 to TRBJ2-3; D is perhaps TRBD2 (6 bases). For the CDR3, the DNA is TGTGCCAGCAGTTCAGGAGGGGAACCGACGCAGTATTTT. It is translated as CASSSGGEPTQYF.